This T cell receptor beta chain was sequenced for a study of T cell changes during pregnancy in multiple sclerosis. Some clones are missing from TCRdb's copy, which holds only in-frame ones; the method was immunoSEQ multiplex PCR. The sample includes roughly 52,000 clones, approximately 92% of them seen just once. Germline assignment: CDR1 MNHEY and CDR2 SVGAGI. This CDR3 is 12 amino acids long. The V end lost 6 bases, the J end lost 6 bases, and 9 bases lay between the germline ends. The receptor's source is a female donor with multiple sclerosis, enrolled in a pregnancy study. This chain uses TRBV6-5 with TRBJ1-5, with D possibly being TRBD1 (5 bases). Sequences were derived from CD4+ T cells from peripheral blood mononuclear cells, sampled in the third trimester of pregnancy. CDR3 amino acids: CASSRQGQPQHF. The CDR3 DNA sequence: TGTGCCAGCAGCCGTCAGGGTCAGCCCCAGCATTTT.